The 24 T cell receptor beta chains below were found in one sample sequenced in a study of CD8 T cells in Susac syndrome. cDNA came from roughly 0.53 to 1 ug RNA primed by random hexamers. TCRdb re-analysed the immunoSEQ multiplex PCR reads in MiXCR, keeping a single row per CDR3 protein. The data contain about 250,000 distinct CDR3 sequences, just over 90% of them singletons. Material: CD4+ T cells from PBMCs. The origin of the receptors is a human donor with multiple sclerosis.

The chain recombines TRBV9 with TRBJ2-3, with unresolved D. Germline V CDR1 and CDR2: SGDLS, YYNGEE. V was trimmed by 3 bases and J by 0 bases, leaving 11 bases between them. The CDR3 has 15 amino acids. CDR3 protein: CASSARVLSTDTQYF. The CDR3 DNA follows: TGTGCCAGCAGCGCCCGGGTCCTTAGCACAGATACGCAGTATTTT.

V gene TRBV5-6 combines with J gene TRBJ2-7, with TRBD1 as a possible D gene (5 bases). The V and J ends lost 5 bases and 0 bases respectively, with 12 bases between them. CDR1 is SGHDT, CDR2 YYEEEE, per germline. The CDR3 is 14 residues long. The CDR3 region is CASRARASSYEQYV. For the CDR3, the DNA is TGTGCCAGCAGAGCCAGGGCCAGCTCCTACGAGCAGTACGTC.

J is TRBJ1-1 and V is TRBV29-1; no firm D call. The ends were cut back, 4 bases at V and 6 bases at J, with 12 bases in the middle. The length of the CDR3 is 12 residues. CDR1 SQVTM and CDR2 ANQGSEA come from the germline V gene. CDR3 protein: CSVGSGVPEAFF. The DNA of the CDR3 is TGCAGCGTTGGATCTGGGGTCCCTGAAGCTTTCTTT.

Only one count was recorded for this clonotype. This chain uses TRBV2 with TRBJ1-6, with 8 positions matching TRBD1. The length of the CDR3 is 16 residues. CDR1 and CDR2 (germline): SNHLY, FYNNEI. Unmatched junction bases numbered 10, after V lost 4 bases and J lost 8 bases. CDR3 bases: TGTGCCAGCAGTGTGGCTAGGACAGGGATGCATTCACCCCTCCACTTT. As protein: CASSVARTGMHSPLHF.

This chain connects TRBV4-1 to TRBJ2-7; 11 bases map to TRBD1. Germline CDR1 is MGHRA and CDR2 is YSYEKL. The CDR3 has 15 residues. The trim removed 3 bases at V and 2 bases at J, leaving 3 bases unmatched. CDR3 coding DNA: TGCGCCAGCAGCCACCCGGGACAGGGGGCCTACGAGCAGTACTTC. Protein product: CASSHPGQGAYEQYF.

V and J are TRBV28 and TRBJ1-1; 9 nucleotides line up with TRBD1. V gave up 3 bases and J gave up 6 bases; unmatched junction bases: 11. CDR3 length equals 16 residues. Germline assignment: CDR1 MDHEN and CDR2 SYDVKM. Here the CDR3 reads CASSFFTGGIRPEAFF. DNA of the CDR3: TGTGCCAGCAGTTTTTTTACAGGGGGCATAAGACCTGAAGCTTTCTTT. Filled out from reference TRBV28 and TRBJ1-1, the complete variable domain reads DVKVTQSSRYLVKRTGEKVFLECVQDMDHENMFWYRQDPGLGLRLIYFSYDVKMKEKGDIPEGYSVSREKKERFSLILESASTNQTSMYLCASSFFTGGIRPEAFFGQGTRLTVV.

The chain couples TRBV19 to TRBJ1-1; 7 bases agree with TRBD1. Per germline, CDR1 LNHDA and CDR2 SQIVND (reference sequence). V was clipped by 6 bases and J by 6 bases; unmatched bases: 10. CDR3 size: 14 residues. CDR3 protein: CASSLDRVRPEAFF. The CDR3 DNA is TGTGCCAGTAGCCTAGACAGGGTTAGACCTGAAGCTTTCTTT.

The rearrangement joins TRBV30 to TRBJ2-3; D possibly corresponds to TRBD2 (5 bases). CDR1 is GTSNPN and CDR2 is SVGIG in the germline V gene (reference sequence). This CDR3 has 15 amino acids. Trimming took 4 bases from V and 0 from J, leaving 14 bases between them. CDR3 sequence (DNA): TGTGCCTGGACCGCCCGGAGAGGGAGCACAGATACGCAGTATTTT. Protein sequence: CAWTARRGSTDTQYF.

V and J are TRBV3-1 and TRBJ2-2, with TRBD2 matching 8 bases. The CDR3 contains 17 residues. V trimming: 0 bases; J trimming: 7 bases; junction bases outside the gene matches: 10. Germline loops: CDR1 LGHDT, CDR2 YNNKEL (reference sequence). CDR3 sequence reads: CASSQDGGLDARGELFF. The DNA for the CDR3 is TGTGCCAGCAGCCAAGATGGGGGACTAGACGCCCGCGGGGAGCTGTTTTTT.

CDR3 nucleotides: TGTGCCACCAGCAGAGAGACTAGGGGTGATGAGCAGTTCTTC. Translating gives CATSRETRGDEQFF. The V gene is TRBV15, the J gene TRBJ2-1; possible D gene TRBD2, 6 bases. This CDR3 comprises 14 residues. CDR1 is LNHNV and CDR2 is YYDKDF in the germline V gene (reference sequence). Trimming left V 0 bases short and J 8 bases short, with 11 bases between. The variable domain in full, completed from reference TRBV15 and TRBJ2-1, reads DAMVIQNPRYQVTQFGKPVTLSCSQTLNHNVMYWYQQKSSQAPKLLFHYYDKDFNNEADTPDNFQSRRPNTSFCFLDIRSPGLGDTAMYLCATSRETRGDEQFFGPGTRLTVL.

J is TRBJ2-3 and V is TRBV20-1; no clear D gene. The germline V gene encodes CDR1 DFQATT and CDR2 SNEGSKA (reference sequence). There are 11 residues in the CDR3. In DNA form, the CDR3 reads TGCACCCCGAGCAGCTCAGATACGCAGTATTTT. This encodes CTPSSSDTQYF.

In its sample, this clonotype was seen once. V is TRBV20-1 and J is TRBJ1-1; D may be TRBD1 (6 bases). Germline V gene lookup returns CDR1 DFQATT and CDR2 SNEGSKA (reference sequence). This CDR3 is 13 amino acids long. V lost 6 bases and J lost 5, with 16 bases in between. CDR3 in DNA: TGCAGTGCGCAGAGACAGGCGCTAACTGAAGCTTTCTTT. Translation gives CSAQRQALTEAFF.

This clonotype was recorded once. The chain combines TRBV11-2 with TRBJ2-1; TRBD1 is a possible D gene (5 bases). The length of the CDR3 is 17 residues. Germline CDR1 and CDR2: SGHAT and FQNNGV. V was clipped by 8 bases and J by 0 bases, with 20 bases between them. DNA of the CDR3: TGTGCCAGCTCCCCGAGGACACTTAAGACCTCCTACAATGAGCAGTTCTTC. Protein sequence: CASSPRTLKTSYNEQFF.

In its sample, this clonotype was seen once. V usage is TRBV15 and J usage is TRBJ2-1, with TRBD2 as a possible D gene (6 bases). Deletions cut 0 bases from V and 5 bases from J, with 11 bases between. There are 15 residues in the CDR3. Germline CDR1 and CDR2: LNHNV and YYDKDF (reference sequence). The CDR3 reads CATSRDIGGDNEQFF. The CDR3 DNA reads as TGTGCCACCAGCAGAGATATCGGCGGGGACAATGAGCAGTTCTTC.

This clonotype was seen a single time. The chain links TRBV2 to TRBJ1-1; 7 bases fit TRBD1. Germline V lookup: CDR1 SNHLY, CDR2 FYNNEI. Trimming at V came to 5 bases and at J to 5 bases, leaving 8 bases not matched to a gene. The CDR3 runs to 14 residues. In DNA form, the CDR3 reads TGTGCCAGCAGTAAGACAGGGATGGGGACTGAAGCTTTCTTT. Translated, it gives CASSKTGMGTEAFF.

This sequence joins TRBV7-2 and TRBJ2-2, with D uncertain. The CDR3 spans 13 residues. Germline CDR1 and CDR2: SGHTA and FQGNSA. V was cut by 2 bases and J by 6 bases, with 7 bases left in between. CDR3 DNA sequence: TGTGCCAGCAGCTTAAGCCTCCCCGGGGAGCTGTTTTTT. This gives the protein CASSLSLPGELFF.

This chain links TRBV6-1 with TRBJ2-1; TRBD2 aligns across 9 bases. Germline CDR1 MNHNS, CDR2 SASEGT. The CDR3 length is 15 residues. V lost 2 bases and J lost 6; bases outside the gene matches: 5. Here the CDR3 DNA reads TGTGCCAGCAGTGAACTGGGACTAGCAAGCAATGAGCAGTTCTTC. Encoded protein: CASSELGLASNEQFF.

The chain combines TRBV20-1 with TRBJ2-3; TRBD2 matches 9 bases. The CDR3 is made up of 15 amino acids. J was trimmed by 2 bases and V by 6 bases; bases with no gene match: 9. Germline CDR1 DFQATT, CDR2 SNEGSKA (reference sequence). In nucleotides, the CDR3 is TGCAGTGCCAGTGGGCTAGCGGGACTCACAGATACGCAGTATTTT. Translating it yields CSASGLAGLTDTQYF.

This clonotype was detected only once. The rearrangement joins TRBV30 to TRBJ1-4; TRBD1 might be the D (5 bases). Germline loops: CDR1 GTSNPN, CDR2 SVGIG (reference sequence). The CDR3 covers 13 residues. V lost 4 bases and J lost 8, with 14 bases in between. Here the CDR3 DNA reads TGTGCCTGGAAGGGGCGGTCGGAAGAAAAACTGTTTTTT. As protein: CAWKGRSEEKLFF.

The chain couples TRBV29-1 to TRBJ2-3, with 8 bases that match TRBD1. V shed 7 bases and J 1 base; nucleotides not matched to a gene: 4. This CDR3 has 13 residues. The V gene's germline CDR1 is SQVTM and CDR2 ANQGSEA. Here the CDR3 reads CSGQTGGTDTQYF. The CDR3 DNA reads TGCAGCGGTCAGACAGGGGGCACAGATACGCAGTATTTT.

This rearrangement joins TRBV18 to TRBJ1-6; TRBD1 might be the D (6 bases). Germline CDR1 is KGHSH and CDR2 is LQKENI. The germline V and J ends were trimmed by 3 bases and 10 bases, with 16 bases remaining between them. The CDR3 has 15 amino acids. CDR3 coding DNA: TGTGCCAGCTCACCTCAGACCGGGGGGCAATCACCCCTCCACTTT. This gives the protein CASSPQTGGQSPLHF.

This chain joins TRBV29-1 and TRBJ1-1; D gene unclear. Germline V gene data show CDR1 as SQVTM and CDR2 as ANQGSEA. CDR3 size: 11 residues. Trimming took off 2 bases at V and 4 bases at J, with 5 bases between the two ends. This chain's CDR3 is CSVERPTEAFF. The CDR3 coding sequence is TGCAGCGTTGAAAGGCCCACTGAAGCTTTCTTT.

V gene TRBV19 combines with J gene TRBJ2-5; D perhaps matches TRBD2 (6 bases). Germline assignment: CDR1 LNHDA and CDR2 SQIVND (reference sequence). The CDR3 runs 15 residues. Trimming removed 3 bases at V and 0 bases at J, with 11 bases between. The CDR3 region has the DNA TGTGCCAGTAGTATTACGGGGGTTGACCAAGAGACCCAGTACTTC. As protein: CASSITGVDQETQYF.

This chain connects TRBV27 to TRBJ2-1; D gene unclear. This CDR3 has 13 residues. Trimming took off 6 bases at V and 6 bases at J, with 12 bases between the two ends. CDR1 is MNHEY and CDR2 is SMNVEV in the germline V gene (reference sequence). CDR3: CASRPDARNEQFF. The CDR3 region has the DNA TGTGCCAGCAGGCCAGACGCACGCAATGAGCAGTTCTTC.